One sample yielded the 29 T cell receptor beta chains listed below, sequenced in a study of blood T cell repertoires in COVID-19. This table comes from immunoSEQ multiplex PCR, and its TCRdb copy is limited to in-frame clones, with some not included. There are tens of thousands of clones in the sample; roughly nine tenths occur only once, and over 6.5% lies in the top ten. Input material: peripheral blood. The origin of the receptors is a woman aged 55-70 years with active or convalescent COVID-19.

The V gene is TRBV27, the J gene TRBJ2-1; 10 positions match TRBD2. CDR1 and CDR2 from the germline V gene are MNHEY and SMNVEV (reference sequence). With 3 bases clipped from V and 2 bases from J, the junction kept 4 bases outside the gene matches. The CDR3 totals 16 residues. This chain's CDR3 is CASSFRLAGTYNEQFF. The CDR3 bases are TGTGCCAGCAGTTTTCGACTAGCGGGCACCTACAATGAGCAGTTCTTC.

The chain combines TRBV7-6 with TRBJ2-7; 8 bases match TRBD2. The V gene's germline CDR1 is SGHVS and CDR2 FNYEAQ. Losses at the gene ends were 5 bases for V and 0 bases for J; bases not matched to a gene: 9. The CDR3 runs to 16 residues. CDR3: CASSILASGFSYEQYF. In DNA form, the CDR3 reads TGTGCCAGCAGCATTCTGGCTAGCGGGTTCTCCTACGAGCAGTACTTC.

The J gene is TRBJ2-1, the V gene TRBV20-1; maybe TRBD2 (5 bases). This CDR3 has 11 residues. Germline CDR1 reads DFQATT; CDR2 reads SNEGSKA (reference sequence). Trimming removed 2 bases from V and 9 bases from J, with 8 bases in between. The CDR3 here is CSARLAAEQFF. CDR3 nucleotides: TGCAGTGCTAGACTAGCCGCTGAGCAGTTCTTC.

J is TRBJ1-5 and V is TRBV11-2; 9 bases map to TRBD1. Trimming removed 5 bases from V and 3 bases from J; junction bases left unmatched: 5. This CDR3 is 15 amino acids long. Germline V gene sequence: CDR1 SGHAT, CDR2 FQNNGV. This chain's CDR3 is CASSRGQGPNQPQHF. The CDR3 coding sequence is TGTGCCAGCAGCCGGGGACAGGGCCCCAATCAGCCCCAGCATTTT.

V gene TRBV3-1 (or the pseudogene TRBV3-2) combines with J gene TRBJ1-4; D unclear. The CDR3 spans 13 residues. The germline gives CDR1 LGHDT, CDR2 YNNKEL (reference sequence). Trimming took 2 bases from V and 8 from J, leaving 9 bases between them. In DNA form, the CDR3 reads TGTGCCAGCAGCCAAACGCGGGGAGAAAAACTGTTTTTT. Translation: CASSQTRGEKLFF.

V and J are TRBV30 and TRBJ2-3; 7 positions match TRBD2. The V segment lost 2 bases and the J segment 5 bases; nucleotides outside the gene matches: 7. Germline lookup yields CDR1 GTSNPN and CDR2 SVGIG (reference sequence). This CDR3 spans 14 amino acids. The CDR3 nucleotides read TGTGCCTGGAGTTGGGGGGAGGGCCGAGATACGCAGTATTTT. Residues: CAWSWGEGRDTQYF.

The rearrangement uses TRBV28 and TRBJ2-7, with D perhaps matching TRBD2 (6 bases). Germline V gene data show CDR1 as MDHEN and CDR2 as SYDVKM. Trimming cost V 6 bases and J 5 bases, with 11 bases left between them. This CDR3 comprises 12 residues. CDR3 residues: CASRGLHHEQYF. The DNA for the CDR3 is TGTGCCAGCAGGGGACTCCATCACGAGCAGTACTTC.

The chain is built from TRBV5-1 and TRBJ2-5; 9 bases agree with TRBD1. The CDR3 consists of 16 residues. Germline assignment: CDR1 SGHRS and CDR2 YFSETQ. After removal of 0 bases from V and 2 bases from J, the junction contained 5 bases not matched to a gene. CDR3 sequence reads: CASSLDGQGPQETQYF. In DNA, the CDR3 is TGCGCCAGCAGCTTGGACGGACAGGGGCCGCAAGAGACCCAGTACTTC.

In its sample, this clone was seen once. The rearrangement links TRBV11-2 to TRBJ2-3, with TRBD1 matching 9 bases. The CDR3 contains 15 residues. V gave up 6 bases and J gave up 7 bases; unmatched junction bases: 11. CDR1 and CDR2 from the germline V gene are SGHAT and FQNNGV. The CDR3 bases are TGTGCCAGCAGGTCCGGGACAGGGTCCGCGTATACGCAGTATTTT. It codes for CASRSGTGSAYTQYF.

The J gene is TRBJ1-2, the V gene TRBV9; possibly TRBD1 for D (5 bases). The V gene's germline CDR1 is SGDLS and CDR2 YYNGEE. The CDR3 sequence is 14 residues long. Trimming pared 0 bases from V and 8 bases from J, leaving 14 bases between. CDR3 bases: TGTGCCAGCAGCGTAGGATCAGGGTCTGGGGGCTACACCTTC. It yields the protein CASSVGSGSGGYTF.

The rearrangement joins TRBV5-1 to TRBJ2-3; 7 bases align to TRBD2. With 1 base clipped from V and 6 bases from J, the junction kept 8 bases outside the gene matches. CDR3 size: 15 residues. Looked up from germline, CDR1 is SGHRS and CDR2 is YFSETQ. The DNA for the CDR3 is TGCGCCAGCAGCTTGAGCGGGGACGGGTCTGATACGCAGTATTTT. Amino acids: CASSLSGDGSDTQYF. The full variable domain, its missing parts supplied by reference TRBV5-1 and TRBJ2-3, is KAGVTQTPRYLIKTRGQQVTLSCSPISGHRSVSWYQQTPGQGLQFLFEYFSETQRNKGNFPGRFSGRQFSNSRSEMNVSTLELGDSALYLCASSLSGDGSDTQYFGPGTRLTVL.

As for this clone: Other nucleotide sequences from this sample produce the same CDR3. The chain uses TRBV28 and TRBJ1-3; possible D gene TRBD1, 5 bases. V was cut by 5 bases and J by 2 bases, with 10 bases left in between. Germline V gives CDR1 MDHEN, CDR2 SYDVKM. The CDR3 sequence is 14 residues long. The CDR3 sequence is CASSPPGTGNTIYF. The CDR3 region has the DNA TGTGCCAGCAGTCCCCCAGGGACTGGAAACACCATATATTTT.

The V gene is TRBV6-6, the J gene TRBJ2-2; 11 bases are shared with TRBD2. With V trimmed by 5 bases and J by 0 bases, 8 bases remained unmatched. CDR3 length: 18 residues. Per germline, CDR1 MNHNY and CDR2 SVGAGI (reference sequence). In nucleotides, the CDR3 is TGTGCCAGCAGTCCAAGGCTAGCGGGGGGCCCGAACACCGGGGAGCTGTTTTTT. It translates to CASSPRLAGGPNTGELFF.

CDR3 coding DNA: TGCGCCAGCAGCCAAGTGATAGCGGGGGCTCCCGGGGAGCTGTTTTTT. Amino acids: CASSQVIAGAPGELFF. The J gene is TRBJ2-2, the V gene TRBV4-1, with TRBD2 matching over 9 bases. The V segment lost 1 base and the J segment 6 bases; nucleotides outside the gene matches: 6. The CDR3 consists of 16 residues. Germline CDR1 is MGHRA and CDR2 is YSYEKL.

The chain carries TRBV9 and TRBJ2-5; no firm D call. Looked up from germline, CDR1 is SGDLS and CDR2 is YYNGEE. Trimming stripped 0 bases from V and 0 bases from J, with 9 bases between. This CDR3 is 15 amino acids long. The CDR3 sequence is CASSVDGRNQETQYF. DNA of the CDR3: TGTGCCAGCAGCGTAGATGGGCGAAACCAAGAGACCCAGTACTTC. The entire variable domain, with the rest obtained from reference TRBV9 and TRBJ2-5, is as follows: DSGVTQTPKHLITATGQRVTLRCSPRSGDLSVYWYQQSLDQGLQFLIQYYNGEERAKGNILERFSAQQFPDLHSELNLSSLELGDSALYFCASSVDGRNQETQYFGPGTRLLVL.

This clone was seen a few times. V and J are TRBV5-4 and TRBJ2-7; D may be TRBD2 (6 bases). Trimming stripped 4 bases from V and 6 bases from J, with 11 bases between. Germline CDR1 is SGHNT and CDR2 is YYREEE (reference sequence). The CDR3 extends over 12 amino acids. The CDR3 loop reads CASSITSSEQYF. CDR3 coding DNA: TGTGCCAGCAGCATTACTAGCTCCGAGCAGTACTTC. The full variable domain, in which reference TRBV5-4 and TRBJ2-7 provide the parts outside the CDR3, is ETGVTQSPTHLIKTRGQQVTLRCSSQSGHNTVSWYQQALGQGPQFIFQYYREEENGRGNFPPRFSGLQFPNYSSELNVNALELDDSALYLCASSITSSEQYFGPGTRLTVT.

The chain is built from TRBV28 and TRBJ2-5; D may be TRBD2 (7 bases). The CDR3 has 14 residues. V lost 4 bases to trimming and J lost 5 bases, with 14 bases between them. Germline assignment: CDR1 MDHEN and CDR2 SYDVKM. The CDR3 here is CASSSNREGETQYF. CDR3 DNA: TGTGCCAGCAGTTCAAACAGGGAGGGGGAGACCCAGTACTTC.

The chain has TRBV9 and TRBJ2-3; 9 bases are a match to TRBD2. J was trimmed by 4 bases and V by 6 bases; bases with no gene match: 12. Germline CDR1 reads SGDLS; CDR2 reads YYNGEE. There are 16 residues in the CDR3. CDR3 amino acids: CASIGGAGGPADTQYF. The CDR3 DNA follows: TGTGCCAGCATCGGAGGGGCGGGAGGGCCCGCAGATACGCAGTATTTT.

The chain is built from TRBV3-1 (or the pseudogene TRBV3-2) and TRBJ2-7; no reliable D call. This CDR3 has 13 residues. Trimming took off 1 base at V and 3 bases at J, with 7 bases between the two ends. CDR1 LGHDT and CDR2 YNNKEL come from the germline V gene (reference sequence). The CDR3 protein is CASSQVGGYEQYF. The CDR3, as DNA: TGTGCCAGCAGCCAAGTTGGCGGCTACGAGCAGTACTTC.

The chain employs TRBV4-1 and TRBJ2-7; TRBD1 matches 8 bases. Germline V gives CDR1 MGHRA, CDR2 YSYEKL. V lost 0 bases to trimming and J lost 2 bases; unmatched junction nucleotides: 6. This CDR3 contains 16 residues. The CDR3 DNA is TGCGCCAGCAGCCAAGAAACAGGGGGGAAGCCCTACGAGCAGTACTTC. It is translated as CASSQETGGKPYEQYF.

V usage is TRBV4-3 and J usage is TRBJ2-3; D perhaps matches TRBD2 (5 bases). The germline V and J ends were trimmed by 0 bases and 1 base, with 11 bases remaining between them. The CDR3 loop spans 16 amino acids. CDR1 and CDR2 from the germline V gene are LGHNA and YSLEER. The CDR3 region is CASSQDAGRGTDTQYF. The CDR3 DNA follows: TGCGCCAGCAGCCAAGATGCGGGCCGGGGCACAGATACGCAGTATTTT.

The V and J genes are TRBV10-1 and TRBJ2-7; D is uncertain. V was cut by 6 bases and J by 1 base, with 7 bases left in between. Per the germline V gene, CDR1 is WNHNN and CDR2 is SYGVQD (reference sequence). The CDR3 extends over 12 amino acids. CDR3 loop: CASSRTSYEQYF. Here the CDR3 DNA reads TGCGCCAGCAGCCGCACTTCCTACGAGCAGTACTTC.

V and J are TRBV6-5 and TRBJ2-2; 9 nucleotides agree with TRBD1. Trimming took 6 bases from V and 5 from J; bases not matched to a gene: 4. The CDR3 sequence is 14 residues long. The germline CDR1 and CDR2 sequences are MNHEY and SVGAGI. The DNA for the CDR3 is TGTGCCAGCAGGGGACAGGGAGGGACCGGGGAGCTGTTTTTT. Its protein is CASRGQGGTGELFF.

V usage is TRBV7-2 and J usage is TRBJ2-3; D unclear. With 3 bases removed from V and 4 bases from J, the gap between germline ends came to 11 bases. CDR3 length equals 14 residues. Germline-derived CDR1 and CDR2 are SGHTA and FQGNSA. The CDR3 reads CASSFPPVPDTQYF. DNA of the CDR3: TGTGCCAGCAGCTTCCCCCCAGTGCCAGATACGCAGTATTTT.

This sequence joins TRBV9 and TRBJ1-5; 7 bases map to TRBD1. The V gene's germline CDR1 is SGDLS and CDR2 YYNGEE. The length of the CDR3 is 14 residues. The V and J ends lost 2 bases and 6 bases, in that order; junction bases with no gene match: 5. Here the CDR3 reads CASSVTGVTQPQHF. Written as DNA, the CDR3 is TGTGCCAGCAGCGTTACAGGGGTGACTCAGCCCCAGCATTTT.

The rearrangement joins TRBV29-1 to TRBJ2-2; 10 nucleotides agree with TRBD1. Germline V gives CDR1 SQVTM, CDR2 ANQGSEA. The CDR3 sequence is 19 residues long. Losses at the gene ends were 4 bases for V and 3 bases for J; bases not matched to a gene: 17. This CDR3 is CSVGGHRDRGFLDTGELFF. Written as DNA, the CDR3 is TGCAGCGTTGGGGGACACCGGGACAGGGGATTTCTGGACACCGGGGAGCTGTTTTTT.

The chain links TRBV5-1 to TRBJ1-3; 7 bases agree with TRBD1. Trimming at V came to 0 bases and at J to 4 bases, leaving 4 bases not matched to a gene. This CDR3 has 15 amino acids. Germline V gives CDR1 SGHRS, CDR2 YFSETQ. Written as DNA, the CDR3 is TGCGCCAGCAGCTTGGCGACGGGACAGGGAAACACCATATATTTT. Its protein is CASSLATGQGNTIYF.

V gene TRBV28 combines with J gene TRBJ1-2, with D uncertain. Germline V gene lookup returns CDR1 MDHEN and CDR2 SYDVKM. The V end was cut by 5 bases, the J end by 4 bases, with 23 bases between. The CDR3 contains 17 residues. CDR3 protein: CASSPGGSAGISYGYTF. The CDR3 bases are TGTGCCAGCAGTCCCGGAGGTTCGGCCGGGATAAGCTATGGCTACACCTTC.

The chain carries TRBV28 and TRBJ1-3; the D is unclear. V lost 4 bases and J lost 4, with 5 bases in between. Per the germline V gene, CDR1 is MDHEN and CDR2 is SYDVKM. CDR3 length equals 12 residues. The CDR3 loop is CASSSQGNTIYF. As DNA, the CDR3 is TGTGCCAGCAGTTCACAGGGAAACACCATATATTTT.